This TCR beta chain was found in a study of T-cell memory formation after mild COVID-19. Study results and limitations: Unconfirmed was the SARS-CoV-2 specificity of second-wave clones that peaked on day 37.

CDR3 length: 15 residues. CDR1 and CDR2 (germline): MDHEN, SYDVKM. V trimming: 8 bases; J trimming: 4 bases; junction bases outside the gene matches: 9. In this sample, this clonotype turned up a few times. Its target is not known. Each CDR3 protein gets one entry after TCRdb re-called the 5' RACE reads with MiXCR. This table holds over 60,000 distinct CDR3 sequences, over 15% found once. This TCR came from an adult woman who had mild COVID-19 (a few samples of this study predate the infection). Cell type and time point are not known. The specimen sequenced was PBMCs or a T cell subset sorted from them (not recorded which). The rearrangement links TRBV28 to TRBJ2-3; 10 positions agree with TRBD2. CDR3 DNA: TGTGCCAGCCAAAAACTAGCGGGACCTTCAGATACGCAGTATTTT. As protein: CASQKLAGPSDTQYF.